This entry lists 30 T cell receptor beta chains sequenced from one sample in a study of T cell repertoires in cytomegalovirus infection. No antigens are known for them. Each CDR3 protein is one row after TCRdb ran MiXCR on the reads. This sample has over 95,000 distinct CDR3 sequences, with 30% to 35% found just once. Sequencing was performed on CD8+ T cells from cultured PBMCs, taken from culture after CMV antigen stimulation. All receptors come from a human donor in good health (CMV status not recorded). Some clones in this sample may be carry-over from other donors' samples.

This clonotype was seen more than once but under ten times. The gene calls are TRBV4-1 and TRBJ2-7; the D is unclear. V shed 0 bases and J shed 3 bases, with 9 bases lying between them. This CDR3 comprises 14 residues. Looked up from germline, CDR1 is MGHRA and CDR2 is YSYEKL. The CDR3 region is CASSQEWLNYEQYF. The CDR3 DNA reads TGCGCCAGCAGCCAAGAATGGCTAAACTACGAGCAGTACTTC.

This clonotype was picked up many times. The genes are TRBV7-2 and TRBJ2-7; 7 nucleotides match TRBD1. The germline V gene has CDR1 SGHTA and CDR2 FQGNSA. This CDR3 has 18 residues. V shed 1 base, J shed 1 base, and the junction held 13 bases outside the gene matches. CDR3 amino acids: CASSLEDSRDRGSYEQYF. The CDR3 region has the DNA TGTGCCAGCAGCTTAGAGGATTCCCGGGACAGAGGATCCTACGAGCAGTACTTC.

The sample holds a few counts of this clonotype. The chain has TRBV7-8 and TRBJ2-7, with 15 positions matching TRBD2. Germline CDR1 and CDR2: SGHVS and FQNEAQ. Trimming at V came to 4 bases and at J to 4 bases, leaving 23 bases not matched to a gene. The CDR3 is made up of 22 amino acids. CDR3 bases: TGTGCCAGCAGCTCTCGCGGACTAGCGGGGGGGACCGGGAGCGGTTCTTCGTACGAGCAGTACTTC. As protein: CASSSRGLAGGTGSGSSYEQYF.

This clonotype was seen only a few times. This sequence joins TRBV5-1 and TRBJ2-1; TRBD1 aligns across 9 bases. The CDR3 extends over 14 amino acids. Germline V gene data show CDR1 as SGHRS and CDR2 as YFSETQ. V dropped 2 bases and J dropped 4; count of bases not matched to a gene: 1. CDR3 sequence reads: CASSFGQGYNEQFF. For the CDR3, the DNA is TGCGCCAGCAGCTTTGGACAGGGGTACAATGAGCAGTTCTTC.

The count of this clonotype is one. The V and J genes are TRBV27 and TRBJ2-3; TRBD2 is a possible D gene (5 bases). The V gene lost 5 bases and the J gene lost 5 bases, with 17 bases spanning the gap. The CDR3 has 15 amino acids. The germline CDR1 and CDR2 sequences are MNHEY and SMNVEV (reference sequence). The CDR3 bases are TGTGCCAGCAGTAAACCGGGATACCAAAGAGATACGCAGTATTTT. Translation gives CASSKPGYQRDTQYF.

This clonotype has at least ten counts. The chain combines TRBV7-2 with TRBJ1-1; tentatively, D is TRBD1 (5 bases). V was trimmed by 2 bases and J by 4 bases, leaving 11 bases between them. The germline gives CDR1 SGHTA, CDR2 FQGNSA. This CDR3 is 14 amino acids long. The CDR3 loop is CASSLSGLGTEAFF. CDR3 in DNA: TGTGCCAGCAGCTTATCAGGGTTGGGCACTGAAGCTTTCTTT.

The chain uses TRBV7-9 and TRBJ2-7; the D is unclear. The CDR3 consists of 15 residues. CDR1 and CDR2 (germline): SEHNR, FQNEAQ (reference sequence). V lost 0 bases to trimming and J lost 3 bases, with 12 bases between them. DNA for the CDR3: TGTGCCAGCAGCTTAGCGTCAGGATTAGACTACGAGCAGTACTTC. Its translation is CASSLASGLDYEQYF. The full variable domain, completed using reference TRBV7-9 and TRBJ2-7, is DTGVSQNPRHKITKRGQNVTFRCDPISEHNRLYWYRQTLGQGPEFLTYFQNEAQLEKSRLLSDRFSAERPKGSFSTLEIQRTEQGDSAMYLCASSLASGLDYEQYFGPGTRLTVT.

The chain links TRBV5-5 to TRBJ1-1, with TRBD1 matching 9 bases. Unmatched junction bases numbered 3, after V lost 1 base and J lost 5 bases. The V gene's germline CDR1 is SGHKS and CDR2 YYEKEE (reference sequence). The CDR3 sequence is 14 residues long. DNA for the CDR3: TGTGCCAGCAGCTTGACAGGGGGCATAACTGAAGCTTTCTTT. Protein sequence: CASSLTGGITEAFF.

This clonotype was counted between two and nine times. The chain recombines TRBV6-2 or TRBV6-3 with TRBJ1-1; 9 bases map to TRBD1. The V gene end was trimmed by 0 bases and the J gene end by 5 bases; junction bases not matched to a gene: 10. CDR3 size: 17 residues. Germline CDR1 MNHEY, CDR2 SVGEGT. The CDR3 here is CASSYSTTGGVGTEAFF. CDR3 DNA sequence: TGTGCCAGCAGTTACTCGACGACAGGGGGTGTCGGGACTGAAGCTTTCTTT.

This sequence joins TRBV5-1 and TRBJ1-2; no clear D gene. CDR3 length equals 14 residues. V was clipped by 4 bases and J by 8 bases, with 18 bases between them. Germline assignment: CDR1 SGHRS and CDR2 YFSETQ. CDR3 nucleotides: TGCGCCAGCAGCCCGTCGCGAAAATTAGGCGGCTACACCTTC. It specifies CASSPSRKLGGYTF.

Ten or more counts support this clonotype. The chain links TRBV7-8 to TRBJ1-2; TRBD1 is a possible D gene (5 bases). Germline V CDR1 and CDR2: SGHVS, FQNEAQ. CDR3 length: 16 residues. The V end was cut by 1 base, the J end by 3 bases, with 15 bases between. In DNA, the CDR3 is TGTGCCAGCAGCTTAGGGGGACCTAATCCGGACTATGGCTACACCTTC. Translating gives CASSLGGPNPDYGYTF.

The rearrangement joins TRBV7-2 to TRBJ1-5; no definite D call. Trimming cost V 2 bases and J 9 bases, with 11 bases left between them. CDR3 size: 13 residues. Looked up from germline, CDR1 is SGHTA and CDR2 is FQGNSA. The CDR3 DNA is TGTGCCAGCAGCTTAAACGGGCAACGGCCCCAGCATTTT. It codes for CASSLNGQRPQHF.

This clonotype was seen a handful of times. The chain carries TRBV5-1 and TRBJ1-1; 7 bases line up with TRBD1. Germline CDR1 and CDR2: SGHRS and YFSETQ. Germline trimming cut 3 bases from V and 3 bases from J; bases unmatched to any gene: 8. CDR3 size: 15 residues. The CDR3 loop is CASSYQTGLDTEAFF. CDR3 nucleotide sequence: TGCGCCAGCAGCTACCAGACAGGGTTGGACACTGAAGCTTTCTTT. Together with reference TRBV5-1 and TRBJ1-1, the CDR3 gives the full variable domain: KAGVTQTPRYLIKTRGQQVTLSCSPISGHRSVSWYQQTPGQGLQFLFEYFSETQRNKGNFPGRFSGRQFSNSRSEMNVSTLELGDSALYLCASSYQTGLDTEAFFGQGTRLTVV.

The chain has TRBV6-6 and TRBJ1-5, with TRBD1 identical over 8 bases. This CDR3 has 18 amino acids. Trimming at V came to 7 bases and at J to 3 bases, leaving 17 bases not matched to a gene. Germline values: CDR1 MNHNY, CDR2 SVGAGI (reference sequence). The CDR3 DNA reads TGTGCCAGCACCCATTCCCATGCAGCGACAGGGGACAATCAGCCCCAGCATTTT. Translation gives CASTHSHAATGDNQPQHF.

This clonotype turned up a few times. The rearrangement links TRBV5-5 to TRBJ2-2; 16 bases line up with TRBD2. With 1 base clipped from V and 3 bases from J, the junction kept 9 bases outside the gene matches. Germline lookup yields CDR1 SGHKS and CDR2 YYEKEE (reference sequence). CDR3 length: 20 residues. CDR3 nucleotide sequence: TGTGCCAGCAGCTTGAAGCCGGGACTAGCGGGGGGGTTCGACACCGGGGAGCTGTTTTTT. Residues: CASSLKPGLAGGFDTGELFF.

The chain carries TRBV4-1 and TRBJ1-1, with 7 bases matching TRBD1. CDR1 and CDR2 (germline): MGHRA, YSYEKL. CDR3 size: 16 residues. With 0 bases clipped from V and 0 bases from J, the junction kept 4 bases outside the gene matches. As DNA, the CDR3 is TGCGCCAGCAGCCAAGAGGGGGGACAGTTGAACACTGAAGCTTTCTTT. Translated, it gives CASSQEGGQLNTEAFF.

This clonotype turned up a few times. The rearrangement joins TRBV2 to TRBJ2-1; D uncertain. V lost 3 bases to trimming and J lost 3 bases, with 12 bases between them. The CDR3 extends over 15 amino acids. The germline gives CDR1 SNHLY, CDR2 FYNNEI. CDR3 in amino acids: CASSEGSVVYNEQFF. The CDR3 bases are TGTGCCAGCAGTGAGGGATCTGTCGTCTACAATGAGCAGTTCTTC.

The chain employs TRBV29-1 and TRBJ2-3; 7 positions agree with TRBD1. The CDR3 runs to 15 residues. Germline V gene lookup returns CDR1 SQVTM and CDR2 ANQGSEA. V trimming: 1 base; J trimming: 1 base; junction bases outside the gene matches: 5. CDR3 residues: CSVEATGSRTDTQYF. For the CDR3, the DNA is TGCAGCGTTGAAGCGACAGGGTCTCGCACAGATACGCAGTATTTT.

This clonotype was seen a few times. This rearrangement joins TRBV7-6 to TRBJ2-1; 8 bases are a match to TRBD2. The V segment lost 1 base and the J segment 5 bases; nucleotides outside the gene matches: 10. CDR1 and CDR2 (germline): SGHVS, FNYEAQ. The CDR3 is 17 amino acids. The CDR3 coding sequence is TGTGCCAGCAGCTTAGGACCTCGCGGGGGGATCCACAATGAGCAGTTCTTC. Protein product: CASSLGPRGGIHNEQFF.

This chain uses TRBV28 with TRBJ2-3; weak D call: TRBD2 (5 bases). V shed 10 bases and J shed 2 bases, with 19 bases lying between them. The CDR3 runs to 15 residues. Germline values: CDR1 MDHEN, CDR2 SYDVKM. The CDR3: CATFPLTDSTDTQYF. CDR3 DNA sequence: TGTGCCACCTTCCCCTTGACGGACTCCACAGATACGCAGTATTTT.

In this sample, this clonotype turned up a few times. The chain employs TRBV28 and TRBJ2-5, with TRBD1 matching over 8 bases. This CDR3 region has 16 residues. V was clipped by 8 bases and J by 3 bases; unmatched bases: 14. Germline V gene data show CDR1 as MDHEN and CDR2 as SYDVKM. CDR3 sequence: CASFPLSGQGEETQYF. The CDR3 coding sequence is TGTGCCAGCTTCCCCTTGTCCGGACAGGGAGAAGAGACCCAGTACTTC.

The genes are TRBV19 and TRBJ2-1; D possibly matches TRBD1 or TRBD2 (5 bases each). CDR3 length: 17 residues. V was clipped by 2 bases and J by 4 bases, with 18 bases between them. CDR1 and CDR2 from the germline V gene are LNHDA and SQIVND (reference sequence). The CDR3 nucleotides are TGTGCCAGTAGTATATCACTAGGGGCAGGGCGGTACAATGAGCAGTTCTTC. It specifies CASSISLGAGRYNEQFF. The full variable domain, its missing parts supplied by reference TRBV19 and TRBJ2-1, is DGGITQSPKYLFRKEGQNVTLSCEQNLNHDAMYWYRQDPGQGLRLIYYSQIVNDFQKGDIAEGYSVSREKKESFPLTVTSAQKNPTAFYLCASSISLGAGRYNEQFFGPGTRLTVL.

This chain's CDR3 is CASSADSGTGKGYTF. The CDR3 DNA is TGTGCCAGCAGCGCCGATTCCGGGACAGGGAAAGGCTACACCTTC. The gene calls are TRBV7-9 and TRBJ1-2; 9 nucleotides line up with TRBD1. The germline gives CDR1 SEHNR, CDR2 FQNEAQ (reference sequence). The CDR3 covers 15 residues. The V gene end was trimmed by 5 bases and the J gene end by 8 bases; junction bases not matched to a gene: 12. The full variable domain, in which reference TRBV7-9 and TRBJ1-2 provide the parts outside the CDR3, is DTGVSQNPRHKITKRGQNVTFRCDPISEHNRLYWYRQTLGQGPEFLTYFQNEAQLEKSRLLSDRFSAERPKGSFSTLEIQRTEQGDSAMYLCASSADSGTGKGYTFGSGTRLTVV.

J is TRBJ1-1 and V is TRBV5-5; the D is unclear. Germline V lookup: CDR1 SGHKS, CDR2 YYEKEE (reference sequence). CDR3 length equals 14 residues. V was shortened by 4 bases and J by 0 bases, with 10 bases between the two germline ends. The CDR3 loop is CASSPGYMNTEAFF. The CDR3 nucleotides read TGTGCCAGCAGCCCGGGGTATATGAACACTGAAGCTTTCTTT.

This clonotype was seen a handful of times. The chain employs TRBV27 and TRBJ1-6, with TRBD1 matching 7 bases. This CDR3 comprises 14 residues. Per the germline V gene, CDR1 is MNHEY and CDR2 is SMNVEV (reference sequence). The trim removed 7 bases at V and 7 bases at J, leaving 7 bases unmatched. The CDR3, as DNA: TGTGCCAGCACCACTAGGGACAGCAATTCACCCCTCCACTTT. Protein product: CASTTRDSNSPLHF.

This clonotype was observed a handful of times. The chain employs TRBV6-1 and TRBJ1-1, with unresolved D. The length of the CDR3 is 13 residues. V was clipped by 6 bases and J by 3 bases, with 11 bases between them. Germline values: CDR1 MNHNS, CDR2 SASEGT. As DNA, the CDR3 is TGTGCCAGCAGGTGGGCCGGGGACACTGAAGCTTTCTTT. This encodes CASRWAGDTEAFF.

The chain carries TRBV19 and TRBJ2-7; D perhaps matches TRBD1 (5 bases). Trimming shortened V by 3 bases and J by 5 bases, and 14 bases separated the two germline ends. Germline CDR1 LNHDA, CDR2 SQIVND (reference sequence). This CDR3 comprises 14 residues. In DNA, the CDR3 is TGTGCCAGTAGTATTGGGGCAGGGCAAGACGAGCAGTACTTC. Its protein is CASSIGAGQDEQYF.

The rearrangement joins TRBV7-9 to TRBJ2-7, with 10 bases matching TRBD1. This CDR3 has 15 amino acids. Germline lookup yields CDR1 SEHNR and CDR2 FQNEAQ (reference sequence). The ends lost 5 bases at V and 1 base at J; junction bases unmatched: 5. The CDR3 region is CASSQRDRGSYEQYF. Here the CDR3 DNA reads TGTGCCAGCAGCCAACGGGACAGGGGATCCTACGAGCAGTACTTC.

The chain employs TRBV7-9 and TRBJ2-1; TRBD1 matches 8 bases. This CDR3 contains 11 residues. Unmatched junction bases numbered 2, after V lost 6 bases and J lost 10 bases. Germline V gene data show CDR1 as SEHNR and CDR2 as FQNEAQ (reference sequence). This chain's CDR3 is CASSRDREQFF. For the CDR3, the DNA is TGTGCCAGCAGTAGGGACAGGGAGCAGTTCTTC.

This chain connects TRBV11-2 to TRBJ2-7; D tentatively reads TRBD1 or TRBD2 (5 bases each). In germline, CDR1 is SGHAT, CDR2 FQNNGV. CDR3 length: 15 amino acids. V lost 1 base and J lost 2, with 12 bases in between. CDR3 sequence reads: CASSLVRGVTYEQYF. CDR3 bases: TGTGCCAGCAGCTTAGTAAGAGGGGTTACCTACGAGCAGTACTTC.